One T cell receptor beta chain is described in this entry. Its specific antigen is unknown. No much larger clone exists at a distance of one base, and base qualities are not known. CDR1 and CDR2 are read off the germline V gene as SGHTA and FQGNSA. From the cysteine up to the phenylalanine, the CDR3 has a length of 18 residues. Just the 54-base CDR3 DNA is kept, in frame starting at base 1. Trimming takes 3 bases off V and 1 base off J; junction bases not matched to a gene: 11. This sample stems from a study of vaccination and CD4 T cells after COVID-19 (dated by TCRdb to 2021 to 2024). For the wider study: Convalescent patients had a positive SARS-CoV-2 result on nasal swab PCR, and of these patients, several had mild disease and one had severe disease. Post-vaccine blood samples were collected a median of about 11 weeks after the second vaccine dose, ranging from about 14 to 241 days. The convalescent cohort comprised six males and four females, including two Hispanic individuals, seven Caucasians, two Asians and one multiracial person. In 10 COVID-19 convalescent patients and a handful of infection-naive healthy vaccine recipients, the spike-specific CD4+ TCR repertoire before mRNA vaccination was compared with the repertoire after mRNA vaccination. Participants received two doses of either the Pfizer-BioNTech BNT162b2 vaccine (n=8) or the Moderna mRNA-1273 vaccine (n=2). Post-COVID blood samples from convalescent patients were collected a median of 101 days after diagnosis, with a range of roughly 35 to 170 days. A few convalescent patients gave samples both early after vaccination (day 14) and late after vaccination (days 161 to 241).

What the study reported, not specific to this receptor: Of the vaccine-specific clones in convalescent patients, 304 of 307, or nearly all, reacted only to SARS-CoV-2 spike and did not cross-react with common cold coronaviruses. Relatively few convalescent patients were included in the study, and early timepoints after natural infection were not analyzed. In convalescent patients, a median approximately 86% of post-vaccine SARS-CoV-2-reactive clones were detected only after vaccination, suggesting vaccine-specific priming. The median number of SARS-CoV-2-reactive clonotypes rose from around 21 after infection to 30 to 45 after vaccination, but the change was not significant.

Library preparation employed PCR. TCRdb shows the sequencer as Illumina iSeq 100. As for how the authors treated the data: Non-productive sequences were removed, and CDR3s not starting with C, not ending with F or W, or shorter than 7 amino acids were discarded. Levenshtein distances (stringdist) and unrooted phylogenetic trees (ape) in R version 3.6.1 were used to assess CDR3 homology. TCRdb's own reprocessing of the public reads used fastp at Q25 and MiXCR and kept productive beta chains. CDR3 protein sequences are deduplicated, and each keeps its most common genes and DNA. What appears here as the V and J calls and clone size reflects TCRdb's work, not the paper's. The sample contains roughly 30,000 distinct CDR3 sequences, under 65% of them found a single time. The ten largest clones take up over 4.5% of the sample. Explained via the paper, the time point label denotes: late sampling 161 to 241 days after vaccination in three convalescent patients. The convalescent patients' positive SARS-CoV-2 PCR tests fell between March and December 2020, which was before the Alpha, Beta and Delta variants emerged in the United States. Ficoll-Paque Plus gradient centrifugation was used to isolate PBMCs from whole blood, and the isolated PBMCs were then either used fresh or cryopreserved at -140C.

This clonotype was sampled from a human donor who had recovered from COVID-19. The chain uses TRBV7-2 and TRBJ2-5; the central 10 bases match TRBD2. This specimen consisted of CD4+ T cells from blood, obtained about 7 months after SARS-CoV-2 vaccination. The DNA sequence is as follows: TGTGCCAGCAGCTTCCTAGCGGGAGTATCGGGCCTCCAAGAGACCCAGTACTTC. It translates to CASSFLAGVSGLQETQYF.